The 20 T cell receptor beta chains reported below all come from one sample, sequenced in a study of T cell responses to AZD1222 COVID-19 vaccine (dated by TCRdb to about 2021). Libraries were prepared through the immunoSEQ multiplex PCR assay. What TCRdb holds here is the immuneACCESS table cut down to in-frame rearrangements. Part of the clones is not present; checked against another copy, under half of the missing clones reflect an unresolved V gene, and the others are unexplained. Counted in this sample were some 81,000 clones; around 84% of them appeared once. The biggest ten clones account for roughly 6% of the sample. The time point label, as the study defines it: about 28 days (+/-7) after the second vaccine dose. Sequenced here: peripheral blood, sampled 28 days after the second AZD1222 dose. The receptors come from an adult who received the AZD1222 COVID-19 vaccine.

The J gene is TRBJ1-5, the V gene TRBV6-2 or TRBV6-3; no reliable D call. Germline V CDR1 and CDR2: MNHEY, SVGEGT. Trimming took 4 bases from V and 5 from J, leaving 12 bases between them. This CDR3 is built from 14 residues. CDR3 in amino acids: CASSSTWSDQPQHF. The CDR3 nucleotides read TGTGCCAGCAGTTCTACGTGGTCGGATCAGCCCCAGCATTTT.

Here the CDR3 DNA reads TGTGCCAGCGGGTCTCTCATTCAGTACTTC. This codes for CASGSLIQYF. The rearrangement uses TRBV7-2 and TRBJ2-4, with D unresolved. The CDR3 runs 10 residues. Per germline, CDR1 SGHTA and CDR2 FQGNSA. V was cut by 8 bases and J by 9 bases, with 8 bases left in between. The full variable domain, rest sourced from reference TRBV7-2 and TRBJ2-4, is GAGVSQSPSNKVTEKGKDVELRCDPISGHTALYWYRQSLGQGLEFLIYFQGNSAPDKSGLPSDRFSAERTGGSVSTLTIQRTQQEDSAVYLCASGSLIQYFGAGTRLSVL.

The genes are TRBV29-1 and TRBJ2-1; 8 nucleotides line up with TRBD1. Trimming removed 3 bases from V and 12 bases from J; junction bases left unmatched: 16. The CDR3 runs to 15 residues. Germline V gives CDR1 SQVTM, CDR2 ANQGSEA. The CDR3 here is CSVEGAGGWLQVQFF. The DNA of the CDR3 is TGCAGCGTTGAGGGGGCAGGGGGCTGGTTACAGGTGCAGTTCTTC.

The V and J genes are TRBV5-1 and TRBJ1-5, with D possibly being TRBD1 (5 bases). V shed 4 bases and J shed 3 bases, with 11 bases lying between them. The CDR3 consists of 14 residues. Germline V gives CDR1 SGHRS, CDR2 YFSETQ. The CDR3 here is CASSPGLANQPQHF. Here the CDR3 DNA reads TGCGCCAGCAGCCCGGGACTGGCCAATCAGCCCCAGCATTTT. Full variable domain (outside the CDR3, taken from reference TRBV5-1 and TRBJ1-5): KAGVTQTPRYLIKTRGQQVTLSCSPISGHRSVSWYQQTPGQGLQFLFEYFSETQRNKGNFPGRFSGRQFSNSRSEMNVSTLELGDSALYLCASSPGLANQPQHFGDGTRLSIL.

The chain recombines TRBV29-1 with TRBJ2-2; TRBD2 might be the D (7 bases). Trimming stripped 4 bases from V and 6 bases from J, with 12 bases between. The CDR3 contains 13 residues. The germline gives CDR1 SQVTM, CDR2 ANQGSEA. CDR3 DNA: TGCAGCGTTGTGAGGGGGGGATCCGGGGAGCTGTTTTTT. Its protein is CSVVRGGSGELFF.

This clone was detected once. This chain connects TRBV11-2 to TRBJ1-2, with D perhaps matching TRBD1 (6 bases). V was cut by 4 bases and J by 3 bases, with 18 bases left in between. Germline V CDR1 and CDR2: SGHAT, FQNNGV. This CDR3 has 16 residues. For the CDR3, the DNA is TGTGCCAGCAGCTCGGAGGGGGTAACCAACCACTATGGCTACACCTTC. Amino acid sequence: CASSSEGVTNHYGYTF. Based on the CDR3 plus reference TRBV11-2 and TRBJ1-2, the full variable domain is EAGVAQSPRYKIIEKRQSVAFWCNPISGHATLYWYQQILGQGPKLLIQFQNNGVVDDSQLPKDRFSAERLKGVDSTLKIQPAKLEDSAVYLCASSSEGVTNHYGYTFGSGTRLTVV.

The chain employs TRBV2 and TRBJ2-7, with D perhaps TRBD1 (5 bases). The V and J ends lost 7 bases and 3 bases respectively, with 13 bases between them. Looked up from germline, CDR1 is SNHLY and CDR2 is FYNNEI. The CDR3 totals 13 residues. The CDR3: CASKTLGHYEQYF. The CDR3 region has the DNA TGTGCCAGCAAGACACTTGGACACTACGAGCAGTACTTC.

The chain combines TRBV28 with TRBJ2-5, with D possibly being TRBD1 (5 bases). CDR3 length equals 12 residues. Deletions cut 9 bases from V and 5 bases from J, with 13 bases between. Germline V gene data show CDR1 as MDHEN and CDR2 as SYDVKM. The CDR3 spells CASRQSMETQYF. In DNA form, the CDR3 reads TGTGCCAGTCGACAGTCCATGGAGACCCAGTACTTC.

In this sample, this clone turned up once. The rearrangement links TRBV9 to TRBJ2-3, with D uncertain. CDR3 length: 16 residues. Germline-derived CDR1 and CDR2 are SGDLS and YYNGEE. Trimming cost V 0 bases and J 0 bases, with 11 bases left between them. The CDR3 loop is CASSVGPPGSTDTQYF. DNA for the CDR3: TGTGCCAGCAGCGTAGGGCCCCCGGGTAGCACAGATACGCAGTATTTT.

This clone was detected a few times. The rearrangement links TRBV18 to TRBJ2-3; 13 bases match TRBD2. This CDR3 is 16 amino acids long. The germline V gene has CDR1 KGHSH and CDR2 LQKENI. The V gene end was trimmed by 3 bases and the J gene end by 5 bases; junction bases not matched to a gene: 5. The DNA for the CDR3 is TGTGCCAGCTCACCCGCACTAGCGGGAGGGAAAGATACGCAGTATTTT. Protein product: CASSPALAGGKDTQYF.

The rearrangement joins TRBV4-2 to TRBJ1-5; D gene unclear. Germline V lookup: CDR1 LGHNA, CDR2 YNFKEQ. The CDR3 loop spans 15 amino acids. The V end lost 1 base, the J end lost 2 bases, and 9 bases lay between the germline ends. CDR3 coding DNA: TGTGCCAGCAGCCAAGTTGGGGTCCGCAATCAGCCCCAGCATTTT. Translated, it gives CASSQVGVRNQPQHF.

V is TRBV9 and J is TRBJ2-6; D possibly uses TRBD1 or TRBD2 (6 bases each). V shed 3 bases and J shed 0 bases, with 19 bases lying between them. The CDR3 is 19 amino acids. The germline V gene encodes CDR1 SGDLS and CDR2 YYNGEE. For the CDR3, the DNA is TGTGCCAGCAGCGGTCTAGGGGGAGGCCATCGCTCTGGGGCCAACGTCCTGACTTTC. Its protein is CASSGLGGGHRSGANVLTF.

V usage is TRBV5-1 and J usage is TRBJ1-1; no firm D call. The V end lost 4 bases, the J end lost 3 bases, and 10 bases lay between the germline ends. Germline lookup yields CDR1 SGHRS and CDR2 YFSETQ. CDR3 length: 13 amino acids. As DNA, the CDR3 is TGCGCCAGCAGCGGCGGTTCTTACACTGAAGCTTTCTTT. Protein sequence: CASSGGSYTEAFF.

This chain joins TRBV5-1 and TRBJ1-4, with a weak D call TRBD1 (5 bases). From germline, CDR1 is SGHRS and CDR2 YFSETQ. The V and J ends lost 4 bases and 8 bases respectively, with 15 bases between them. The CDR3 has 14 amino acids. The DNA of the CDR3 is TGCGCCAGCAGCCGTCAGGGAGGTGACGAAAAACTGTTTTTT. Amino acid sequence: CASSRQGGDEKLFF.

The CDR3: CSAHDTDTQYF. In DNA, the CDR3 is TGCAGCGCCCACGACACAGATACGCAGTATTTT. The chain recombines TRBV29-1 with TRBJ2-3; D remains unclear. Germline CDR1 reads SQVTM; CDR2 reads ANQGSEA. The CDR3 has 11 amino acids. Deletions cut 7 bases from V and 2 bases from J, with 7 bases between.

With regard to this clone: The CDR3 carries no conserved terminal phenylalanine or tryptophan, so it likely arises from a read error. The limits of the CDR3 on the DNA are not certain, so only TCRdb's listed CDR3 is given. V gene TRBV7-6 combines with J gene TRBJ2-6. The CDR3 extends over 10 residues, inclusive of both ends. The germline CDR1 and CDR2 sequences are SGHVS and FNYEAQ. The CDR3 is CASSWEGTRI.

This clone was seen a handful of times. The CDR3 sequence: CASSQVGIAGDLSSTDTQYF. As DNA, the CDR3 is TGTGCCAGCAGCCAAGTTGGGATAGCGGGGGATCTTTCTAGCACAGATACGCAGTATTTT. The V and J genes are TRBV4-2 and TRBJ2-3; 9 bases are shared with TRBD2. The trim removed 1 base at V and 0 bases at J, leaving 14 bases unmatched. The CDR3 is made up of 20 amino acids. CDR1 is LGHNA, CDR2 YNFKEQ, per germline.

The V gene is TRBV18, the J gene TRBJ1-6; weak D call: TRBD1 (5 bases). Germline CDR1 and CDR2: KGHSH and LQKENI. The length of the CDR3 is 14 residues. The V end was cut by 1 base, the J end by 10 bases, with 11 bases between. CDR3 nucleotides: TGTGCCAGCTCACCACGTGGGGCTGGATCACCCCTCCACTTT. Protein sequence: CASSPRGAGSPLHF.

The chain is built from TRBV18 and TRBJ2-2; D tentatively reads TRBD1 or TRBD2 (5 bases each). The CDR3 length is 15 residues. Per germline, CDR1 KGHSH and CDR2 LQKENI. The V end lost 3 bases, the J end lost 2 bases, and 10 bases lay between the germline ends. The CDR3 region has the DNA TGTGCCAGCTCACCTCGGGACCCCAACACCGGGGAGCTGTTTTTT. Translating gives CASSPRDPNTGELFF.

The chain joins TRBV9 to TRBJ2-2, with 13 bases aligning to TRBD2. CDR1 is SGDLS, CDR2 YYNGEE, per germline. The CDR3 runs 17 residues. Trimming cost V 3 bases and J 5 bases; bases outside gene matches: 7. The CDR3: CASSAKGLAGLTGELFF. For the CDR3, the DNA is TGTGCCAGCAGCGCGAAGGGACTAGCGGGGTTGACCGGGGAGCTGTTTTTT. Supplemented by reference TRBV9 and TRBJ2-2, the full variable domain reads DSGVTQTPKHLITATGQRVTLRCSPRSGDLSVYWYQQSLDQGLQFLIQYYNGEERAKGNILERFSAQQFPDLHSELNLSSLELGDSALYFCASSAKGLAGLTGELFFGEGSRLTVL.